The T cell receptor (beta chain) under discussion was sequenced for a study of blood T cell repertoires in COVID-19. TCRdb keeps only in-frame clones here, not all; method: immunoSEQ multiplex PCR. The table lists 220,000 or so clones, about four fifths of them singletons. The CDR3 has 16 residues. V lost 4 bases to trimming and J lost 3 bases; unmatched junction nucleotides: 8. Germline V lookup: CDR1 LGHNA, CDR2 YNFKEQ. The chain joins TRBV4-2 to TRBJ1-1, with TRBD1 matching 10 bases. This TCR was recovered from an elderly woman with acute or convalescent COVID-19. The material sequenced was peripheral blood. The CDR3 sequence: CASSPPGQGRDTEAFF. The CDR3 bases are TGTGCCAGCAGCCCTCCGGGACAGGGGCGGGACACTGAAGCTTTCTTT.